This T cell receptor (beta chain) comes out of a study of T cell responses to AZD1222 COVID-19 vaccine. Assay: immunoSEQ multiplex PCR; the TCRdb copy retains only in-frame clones and omits some. The sample contains about 210,000 clones, about 94% of which appear only once. Remarks on this clone: Its target is not known.

The CDR3 covers 14 residues. The V gene's germline CDR1 is KGHSH and CDR2 LQKENI. V trimming: 4 bases; J trimming: 3 bases; junction bases outside the gene matches: 2. Study-wide results and limits: Unmutated regions of variants are reportedly targeted by nearly half of spike-specific TCRs. Donor demographics were predominantly white British with a female majority; clonal diversity may be underestimated.

This chain uses TRBV18 with TRBJ1-5, with 8 bases aligning to TRBD1. The TCR originated in an adult who received the MenACWY meningococcal vaccine as a control. The material sequenced was peripheral blood, taken 28 days after the second dose of the MenACWY control vaccine. The CDR3 bases are TGTGCCAGCTCACAGGGACAGGACAATCAGCCCCAGCATTTT. Translated, it gives CASSQGQDNQPQHF.